This T cell receptor (beta chain) is drawn from a study of glioma-infiltrating T cells. Points from the study as a whole: Non-neoplastic patients had below-expected tissue-blood divergence, while all gliomas exceeded expectation.

Amplification of TCR alpha and beta CDR3 regions from RNA used iRepertoire nested multiplex PCR. Input was roughly 85-400 ng of tissue mRNA or PBMC total RNA. TCRdb used MiXCR to reprocess the multiplex PCR reads, holding one entry per CDR3 protein. Among fewer than 200,000 distinct CDR3 sequences listed, about 32% were seen once. Worth noting for this clonotype: Its antigen is unknown. The junction does not match germline at one end; this may be a read error.

Germline CDR1 reads MNHEY; CDR2 reads SMNVEV (reference sequence). The CDR3 totals 15 residues. The source is a human donor with low-grade glioma or glioblastoma, undergoing nonglioma brain surgery, or in good health (not recorded which). The sample consisted of glioma tissue, nonneoplastic brain tissue, or PBMCs (not recorded which). This sequence joins TRBV27 and TRBJ2-2, with 7 bases identical to TRBD1. DNA for the CDR3: TGTGCCGGCAGTTTAAGAGGGGGCGCGAACGGGGAGCTGTTTTTC. This codes for CAGSLRGGANGELFF.